The present T cell receptor beta chain was sequenced within a study of cytomegalovirus exposure and HLA in healthy donors. Study-wide results and limits: Sequence variants that were highly shared formed a cluster that was likely a sequencing artifact. Accurate predictions that matched the HLA-A and HLA-B alleles of most subjects were reportedly made from TCR beta sequences.

This clone turned up a few times. Antigen: not known. Primers: 60 Vbeta forward and 13 Jbeta reverse. This table comes from immunoSEQ multiplex PCR, and its TCRdb copy is limited to in-frame clones, with some not included. The table shows over 100,000 clones, with roughly four fifths occurring only once. V lost 1 base and J lost 8; bases outside the gene matches: 9. CDR3 size: 16 residues. CDR1 and CDR2 (germline): SGHVS, FNYEAQ. The sequence derives from a male donor in good health and CMV-seronegative. Sequenced sample: PBMCs. J is TRBJ2-1 and V is TRBV7-6; TRBD2 aligns across 9 bases. DNA of the CDR3: TGTGCCAGCAGCTTAGATTCCGCGGGAGGGGGCTATGAGCAGTTCTTC. Its protein is CASSLDSAGGGYEQFF.